A selection of T cell receptor beta chains follows, all from one sample in a study of T cells after yellow fever vaccination. TCRdb passed the 5' RACE reads through MiXCR, listing each CDR3 protein once. The table has a few hundred thousand distinct CDR3 sequences, roughly 17% seen once. The material sequenced was PBMCs, taken less than 6 days after the first yellow fever vaccination. The receptors come from a man aged 18 to 30 who received the YFV17D yellow fever vaccine. CDR3s include the opening cysteine and the closing phenylalanine or tryptophan. A D gene is named only where the DNA matches it firmly. Not every row has a clone size; where given, it reads once, few, many or a size class.

J gene: TRBJ2-5; V gene: TRBV20-1; D gene: TRBD1; clone size: few; CDR3 DNA: TGCAGTGCTGGCGACAGGGGCCGGGAGACCCAGTACTTC; CDR3 protein: CSAGDRGRETQYF
J gene: TRBJ2-4; V gene: TRBV11-2; D gene: TRBD1; clone size: -; CDR3 DNA: TGTGCCAGCAGCTTAGATGGGACAGGGATCGGAGGGGGGAGAAAACAAATTCAGTACTTC; CDR3 protein: CASSLDGTGIGGGRKQIQYF
J gene: TRBJ2-6; V gene: TRBV7-9; D gene: -; clone size: -; CDR3 DNA: TGTGCCAGCAGCTATTTACATAGCTCTGGGGCCAACGTCCTGACTTTC; CDR3 protein: CASSYLHSSGANVLTF
J gene: TRBJ2-1; V gene: TRBV4-3; D gene: TRBD2; clone size: -; CDR3 DNA: TGCGCCAGCAGCCAAGGACTAGCGGGGGGCATCTACAATGAGCAGTTCTTC; CDR3 protein: CASSQGLAGGIYNEQFF
J gene: TRBJ1-2; V gene: TRBV5-1; D gene: -; clone size: few; CDR3 DNA: TGCGCCAGCAGCTTGGCCTCTACTTCAGAGGAGCGTCGCACCTTC; CDR3 protein: CASSLASTSEERRTF
J gene: TRBJ2-7; V gene: TRBV6-6; D gene: TRBD1; clone size: many; CDR3 DNA: TGTGCCAGCAGTGACAGGGTTTACGAGCAGTACTTC; CDR3 protein: CASSDRVYEQYF
J gene: TRBJ2-5; V gene: TRBV5-6; D gene: TRBD2; clone size: -; CDR3 DNA: TGTGCCAGCAGCCGTGGGACTACATATCAAGAGACCCAGTACTTC; CDR3 protein: CASSRGTTYQETQYF
J gene: TRBJ1-1; V gene: TRBV21-1; D gene: -; clone size: many; CDR3 DNA: TGTGCCAGCAGCCTCATGGGGTTGGCTTTCTTT; CDR3 protein: CASSLMGLAFF
J gene: TRBJ2-5; V gene: TRBV5-1; D gene: TRBD2; clone size: -; CDR3 DNA: TGCGCCAGCAGCTTGGTCACTAGCGGCCTCCAAGAGACCCAGTACTTC; CDR3 protein: CASSLVTSGLQETQYF
J gene: TRBJ2-1; V gene: TRBV4-1; D gene: -; clone size: few; CDR3 DNA: TGCGCCAGCAGCCAAGAGGGACTCCCAGGGGGTCGGTATTACAATGAGCAGTTCTTC; CDR3 protein: CASSQEGLPGGRYYNEQFF
J gene: TRBJ2-3; V gene: TRBV19; D gene: -; clone size: -; CDR3 DNA: TGTGCCAGTAGTAAGCAGGGAACCCCTAGCACAGATACGCAGTATTTT; CDR3 protein: CASSKQGTPSTDTQYF
J gene: TRBJ2-1; V gene: TRBV18; D gene: TRBD2; clone size: few; CDR3 DNA: TGTGCCAGCTCACCCCTGGGTAGCGGGGGCCCCTACAATGAGCAGTTCTTC; CDR3 protein: CASSPLGSGGPYNEQFF
J gene: TRBJ2-3; V gene: TRBV21-1; D gene: -; clone size: few; CDR3 DNA: TGTGCCAGCAGCAAAGGTTACGCGGGGGCCGCTAATACGCAGTATTTT; CDR3 protein: CASSKGYAGAANTQYF